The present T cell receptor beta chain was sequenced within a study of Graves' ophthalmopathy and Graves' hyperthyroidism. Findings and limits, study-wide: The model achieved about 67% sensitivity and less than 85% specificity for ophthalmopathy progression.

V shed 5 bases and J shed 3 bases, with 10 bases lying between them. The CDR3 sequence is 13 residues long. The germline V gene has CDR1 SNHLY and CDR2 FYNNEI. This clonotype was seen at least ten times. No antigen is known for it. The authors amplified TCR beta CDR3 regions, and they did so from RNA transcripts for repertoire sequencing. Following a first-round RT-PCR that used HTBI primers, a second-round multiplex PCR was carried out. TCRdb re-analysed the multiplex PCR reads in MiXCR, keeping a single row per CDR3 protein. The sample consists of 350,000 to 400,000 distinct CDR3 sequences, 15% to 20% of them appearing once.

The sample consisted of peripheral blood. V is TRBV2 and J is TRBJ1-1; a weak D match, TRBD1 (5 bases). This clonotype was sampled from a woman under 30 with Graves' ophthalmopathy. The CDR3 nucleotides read TGTGCCAGCAGTAGACAGCGCGACACTGAAGCTTTCTTT. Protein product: CASSRQRDTEAFF.